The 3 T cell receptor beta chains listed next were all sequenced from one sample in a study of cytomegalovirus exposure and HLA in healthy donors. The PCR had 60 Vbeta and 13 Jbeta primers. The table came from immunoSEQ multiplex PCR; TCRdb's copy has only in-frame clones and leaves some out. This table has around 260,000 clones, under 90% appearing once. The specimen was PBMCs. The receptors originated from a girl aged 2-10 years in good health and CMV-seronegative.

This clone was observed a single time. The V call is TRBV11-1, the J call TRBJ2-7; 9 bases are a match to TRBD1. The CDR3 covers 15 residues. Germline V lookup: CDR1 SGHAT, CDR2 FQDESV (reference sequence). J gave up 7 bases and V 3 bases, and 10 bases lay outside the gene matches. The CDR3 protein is CASSFLGGGTGEQYF. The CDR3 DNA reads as TGTGCCAGCAGCTTTCTCGGCGGTGGGACAGGGGAGCAGTACTTC.

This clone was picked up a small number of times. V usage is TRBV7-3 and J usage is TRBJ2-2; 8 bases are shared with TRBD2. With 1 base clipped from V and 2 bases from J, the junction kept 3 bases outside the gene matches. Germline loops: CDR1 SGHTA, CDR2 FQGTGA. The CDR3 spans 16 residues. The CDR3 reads CASSLIGTRNTGELFF. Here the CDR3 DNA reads TGTGCCAGCAGCTTAATCGGGACTAGAAACACCGGGGAGCTGTTTTTT.

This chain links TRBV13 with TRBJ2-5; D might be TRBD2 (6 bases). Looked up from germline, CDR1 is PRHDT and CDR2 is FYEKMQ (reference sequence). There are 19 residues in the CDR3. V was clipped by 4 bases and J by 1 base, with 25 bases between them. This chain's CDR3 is CASSSPRLTSRTIQETQYF. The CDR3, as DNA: TGTGCCAGCAGCTCCCCGCGGCTGACTAGTAGAACCATCCAAGAGACCCAGTACTTC.